The present T cell receptor (beta chain) was sequenced within a study of control samples from healthy donors and cancer patients. V lost 5 bases, J lost 3 bases, and 4 bases stayed unmatched. In germline, CDR1 is SEHNR, CDR2 FQNEAQ (reference sequence). This CDR3 contains 15 residues. This table comes from immunoSEQ multiplex PCR, and its TCRdb copy is limited to in-frame clones, with some not included. This sample yields 50,000 to 75,000 clones, of which 75% to 85% are seen a single time; 5% to 6.5% belongs to the top ten. This clone showed up just a few times. The material sequenced was blood. This sequence originates from a man in his forties in good health. The gene calls are TRBV7-9 and TRBJ2-3; the match to TRBD2 covers 11 bases. The DNA for the CDR3 is TGTGCCAGCAGCCCGCTAGCGGGAGGTACAGATACGCAGTATTTT. Translated, it gives CASSPLAGGTDTQYF.